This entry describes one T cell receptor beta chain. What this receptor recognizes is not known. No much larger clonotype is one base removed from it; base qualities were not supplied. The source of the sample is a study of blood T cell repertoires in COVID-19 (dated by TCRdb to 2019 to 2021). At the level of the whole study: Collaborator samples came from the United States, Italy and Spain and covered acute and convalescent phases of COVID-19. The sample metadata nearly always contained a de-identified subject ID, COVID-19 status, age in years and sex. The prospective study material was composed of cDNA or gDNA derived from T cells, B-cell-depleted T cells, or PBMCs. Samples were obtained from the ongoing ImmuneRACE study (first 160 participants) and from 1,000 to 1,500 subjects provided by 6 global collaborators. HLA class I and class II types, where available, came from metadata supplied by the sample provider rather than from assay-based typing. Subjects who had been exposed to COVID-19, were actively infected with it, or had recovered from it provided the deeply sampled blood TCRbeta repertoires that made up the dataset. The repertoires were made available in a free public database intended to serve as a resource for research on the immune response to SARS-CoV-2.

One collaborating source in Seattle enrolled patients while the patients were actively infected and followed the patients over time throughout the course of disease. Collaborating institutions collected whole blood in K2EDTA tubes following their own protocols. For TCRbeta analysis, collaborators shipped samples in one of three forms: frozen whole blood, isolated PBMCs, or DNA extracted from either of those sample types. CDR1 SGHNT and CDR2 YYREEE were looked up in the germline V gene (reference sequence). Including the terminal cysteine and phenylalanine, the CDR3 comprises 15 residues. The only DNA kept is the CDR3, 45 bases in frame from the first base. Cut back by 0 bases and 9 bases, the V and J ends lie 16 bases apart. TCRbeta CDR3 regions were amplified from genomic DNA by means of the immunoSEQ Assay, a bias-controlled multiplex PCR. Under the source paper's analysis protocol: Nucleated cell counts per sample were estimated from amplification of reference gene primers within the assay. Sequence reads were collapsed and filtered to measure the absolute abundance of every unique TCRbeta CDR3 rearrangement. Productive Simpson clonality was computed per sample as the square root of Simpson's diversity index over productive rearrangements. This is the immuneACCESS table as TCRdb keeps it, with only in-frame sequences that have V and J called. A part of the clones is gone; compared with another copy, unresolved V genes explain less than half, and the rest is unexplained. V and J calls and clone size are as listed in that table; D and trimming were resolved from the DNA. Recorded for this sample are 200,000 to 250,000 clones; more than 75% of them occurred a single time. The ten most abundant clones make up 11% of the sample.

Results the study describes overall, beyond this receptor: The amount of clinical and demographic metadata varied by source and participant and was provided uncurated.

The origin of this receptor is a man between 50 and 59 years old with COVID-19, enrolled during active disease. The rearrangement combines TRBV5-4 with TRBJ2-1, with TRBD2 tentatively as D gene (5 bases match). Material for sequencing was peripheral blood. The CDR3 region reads CASSLDGLAMGEQFF. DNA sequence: TGTGCCAGCAGCTTGGATGGACTCGCAATGGGTGAGCAGTTCTTC. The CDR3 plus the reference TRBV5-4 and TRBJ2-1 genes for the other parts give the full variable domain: ETGVTQSPTHLIKTRGQQVTLRCSSQSGHNTVSWYQQALGQGPQFIFQYYREEENGRGNFPPRFSGLQFPNYSSELNVNALELDDSALYLCASSLDGLAMGEQFFGPGTRLTVL.